This T cell receptor beta chain is from a study of blood T cell repertoires in COVID-19. Study-wide context: T cells, B-cell-depleted T cells, or PBMCs supplied cDNA or gDNA.

Authors' data handling: The assay estimated nucleated cells by amplifying reference gene primers. Libraries were prepared by immunoSEQ multiplex PCR; TCRdb keeps only in-frame clonotypes and omits some of them. V, J and clone size were drawn from that table, and D and trimming were deduced from the DNA. The table records a few hundred thousand clones, around 86% of them present only once. The participants were between about 18 and 90 years old and came from some 23 US areas. This TCR came from a woman aged 40 to 49 with acute COVID-19. Sequencing was performed on PBMCs or T cells enriched from blood (not recorded which).

The CDR3 loop is CASRRLAGELLRETQYF. The CDR3 DNA reads TGTGCCAGCAGGCGACTAGCGGGAGAGCTTTTACGAGAGACCCAGTACTTC. The chain carries TRBV2 and TRBJ2-5; 12 nucleotides line up with TRBD2. After removal of 6 bases from V and 4 bases from J, the junction contained 12 bases not matched to a gene. From germline, CDR1 is SNHLY and CDR2 FYNNEI. CDR3 length equals 17 residues.